Here is one TCR beta chain with its context. The antigen is not known. This sample was included in a study of CD8 T cells in ankylosing spondylitis. TCRdb recomputed calls from the 5' RACE reads with MiXCR, one row per CDR3 protein. This sample carries a few hundred thousand distinct CDR3 sequences, about 15% of them seen once, and the ten largest clones take just over 1%. The CDR3 runs 15 residues. The germline gives CDR1 SNHLY, CDR2 FYNNEI. Between the trimmed V and J ends, which lost 6 bases and 0 bases, there was a span of 12 bases. The study's findings and limits: Previously reported in reactive arthritis synovial fluid and blood were some of the motif variants. For ankylosing spondylitis blood, a TCR beta motif of eight or nine highly homologous variants appeared characteristic. Peripheral blood samples showed relatively rare disease-linked clones, and these clones were CD8+.

The origin of this receptor is a male donor with ankylosing spondylitis. Sequencing was performed on blood, either unsorted or a sorted T cell fraction (not recorded which). V gene TRBV2 combines with J gene TRBJ1-3; a weak D match, TRBD1 (5 bases). Written as DNA, the CDR3 is TGTGCCAGCAGCTACGACAGCTACTCTGGAAACACCATATATTTT. As protein: CASSYDSYSGNTIYF. The complete variable domain, with remaining parts taken from reference TRBV2 and TRBJ1-3, reads EPEVTQTPSHQVTQMGQEVILRCVPISNHLYFYWYRQILGQKVEFLVSFYNNEISEKSEIFDDQFSVERPDGSNFTLKIRSTKLEDSAMYFCASSYDSYSGNTIYFGEGSWLTVV.